This entry features one T cell receptor beta chain sequence. Its antigen remains unknown. When replicate PCRs were run on sorted subsets, they used 150 to 250 ng DNA, about 30,000 T cell genomes. Libraries were prepared by immunoSEQ multiplex PCR; TCRdb keeps only in-frame clonotypes and omits some of them. The table has about 550,000 clones, just under 97% seen once. Terminally differentiated effector memory CD45RA+ cells were left out of the naive CD8 fraction, which was CD45RO-negative and positively selected for CCR7. The data were taken from a study of shared clonotypes between healthy human individuals. Study as a whole: The plates for each donor numbered three CD4 naive, three CD4 memory, two CD8 naive and one CD8 memory.

Study results and caveats: Generation probability values for non-shared clonotypes were lower than those for clonotypes shared by all four donors. Clonotype sharing among donors, it was expected, would be affected by sequencing depth.

This clonotype was obtained from a young woman in good health. The sample was naive CD8+ T cells sorted from blood.

The CDR3: CASNRSPGYNEQFF. For the CDR3, the DNA is TGTGCCAGTAATCGCAGTCCGGGCTACAATGAGCAGTTCTTC. The chain combines TRBV19 with TRBJ2-1; no clear D. The CDR3 has 14 amino acids. The V end was cut by 7 bases, the J end by 3 bases, with 13 bases between. Looked up from germline, CDR1 is LNHDA and CDR2 is SQIVND (reference sequence).